This T cell receptor beta chain was captured by sequencing in a study of tumor and adjacent non-tumor tissue in lung cancer. In the study overall: There were approximately twelve adenocarcinoma, 2 squamous cell carcinoma and 1 small cell lung cancer cases.

Three rounds of nested PCR, following a modified ARM-PCR protocol, produced the TCRbeta library. TCRdb reprocessed the multiplex PCR reads via MiXCR and lists one record per CDR3 protein. The top ten clones hold 20% to 25% of a sample with fewer than 120,000 distinct CDR3 sequences, over 70% of them seen once. No cell sorting was done before RNA was extracted from the tissue. About this clonotype: An end of the junction does not agree with germline; a read error may underlie this.

This CDR3 is built from 12 residues. Germline V lookup: CDR1 SQVTM, CDR2 ANQGSEA. The source is a man between 65 and 80 years old with non-small cell lung cancer. V and J are TRBV29-1 and TRBJ2-5; D may be TRBD1 (7 bases). Sequenced sample: lung tumor tissue. Written as DNA, the CDR3 is TGCAGCGTGGAAGGGGGCGGGGAGATCCAGTACTTC. It yields the protein CSVEGGGEIQYF.